This TCR beta chain was captured in a study of long-term antiretroviral therapy in people with HIV. Broader study findings: Repertoire composition at all time points was dominated by clones that had expanded before ART. Controls exceeded HIV repertoires in CDR3 length range. No data were available on ART adherence, viral resistance or therapy changes. Post-treatment diversity went higher with ART but stayed below transplant donor controls.

Points on this clone: Its antigen is as yet unknown.

Survey-level immunoSEQ v3.0 assays were run. TCRdb's table, derived via immunoSEQ multiplex PCR, lists solely in-frame clones and lacks some. The data hold roughly 24,000 clones, with roughly 90% observed a single time. CDR3 length: 14 amino acids. Per the germline V gene, CDR1 is SGHRS and CDR2 is YFSETQ. Trimming took 5 bases from V and 5 from J; bases not matched to a gene: 8. The clonotype comes from a man in his fifties or sixties with HIV. J is TRBJ2-7 and V is TRBV5-1; 9 bases fit TRBD1. The source material was unsorted PBMCs, sampled 0.6 years after starting antiretroviral therapy. CDR3 coding DNA: TGCGCCAGCAGAAGGGGACAGGGCGGCCACGAGCAGTACTTC. It codes for CASRRGQGGHEQYF.